This T cell receptor (beta chain) was documented in a study of cytomegalovirus exposure and HLA in healthy donors (dated by TCRdb to 2016 to 2017). About the investigation overall: According to an earlier analysis of several hundred of the donors, about 179 million T cells yielded 117 million unique TCR beta sequences and about 300 Gb of sequence data. On average, 235,054 unique TCR beta nucleotide sequences were sequenced per donor among a few hundred genotyped donors of the cohort, with 15% to 20% of those sequences being non-productive. Rather than drawing on any new phenotypic data, the later analysis identified candidate immune exposures from TCR beta sequences and the way those sequences occurred across donors. In an earlier analysis of roughly 600 of the donors, high-throughput TCR beta sequencing was used to judge whether each TCR beta V gene segment behaved as functional or pseudogenic. Because of strong linkage in the cohort, roughly 5 DR-DQ haplotypes were treated as single units for association and clustering. A later genetic analysis used genome-wide SNP genotypes for 398 of the 666 donors, treating that subset as a discovery cohort. Typing coverage differed by locus: A, B, C, DRB1 and DQB1 were typed in roughly 629-630 donors, DQA1 in roughly 510, DPA1 in 606, and DPB1 in 472. Class I and class II HLA loci were covered by the typing at four-digit resolution. An early release covering around 630 HLA-typed donors comprised roughly 300 gigabases of sequencing data and about 90 million unique TCR sequences. The genetic ancestry cluster associated with self-reported Caucasian donors included approximately 85% of the roughly 400 genotyped donors. Besides the first cohort of roughly 660 subjects, a separate validation cohort made up of roughly 130 different subjects was used. Every repertoire in the discovery cohort had been generated on one and the same sequencing platform. Donor age, sex, ethnicity and CMV serostatus were compiled together with the repertoire data. The study aimed to test whether signatures of past pathogen exposure could be identified by cataloging public T cell receptors. High-throughput TCR immunosequencing, statistical association of individual TCRs with disease status, and machine learning were combined to predict cytomegalovirus infection status. In a later analysis, previously published TCR beta repertoires from more than 500 donors were re-analyzed and high-resolution HLA genotyping was added so that TCR occurrence patterns could be studied. Using immunosequencing, the study profiled T cell repertoires from around 680 subjects and related those repertoires to cytomegalovirus serostatus.

The cohort consisted of 666 healthy bone marrow donors. All cohort members were sampled while nominally healthy, although unrecorded immune exposures were likely present. The donor tested CMV seropositive, placing the donor among the 289 seropositive members of the cohort. A peripheral blood sample was provided by each donor, and peripheral blood mononuclear cells were used for TCR beta sequencing. Genomic DNA was extracted from the blood cell samples with the Qiagen DNeasy Blood Extraction Kit. Concerning this clone: Its antigen is not yet known. No base quality information exists; no much larger clone differs at one position.

Libraries were prepared through the immunoSEQ multiplex PCR assay. A mixture of 60 forward primers for TCR Vbeta segments and 13 reverse primers for TCR Jbeta segments was used in the multiplex PCR. The CDR3 region of rearranged TCR beta genes was amplified from genomic DNA by a multiplex PCR assay. On the Illumina HiSeq System, the amplified TCR beta libraries were sequenced as 87-base-pair reads. The paper's processing steps were these. In a later analysis, some 80 million unique TCR beta chains were counted across the approximately 640 repertoires, and around 11 million of these chains were shared by at least two donors. Raw reads were error-corrected and collapsed into unique sequences by a nearest-neighbor algorithm in which closely related sequences were merged to remove PCR and sequencing errors. To assign V, D and J gene segments, CDR3 sequences were aligned to IMGT reference sequences. Each retained sequence needed at least a six-nucleotide match to both a V gene segment and a J gene segment. A rearrangement counted as productive if the CDR3 had no stop codons and remained in frame with V and J, and every other rearrangement counted as non-productive. CDR3 was defined according to IMGT convention as the region running from the second conserved V-encoded cysteine to the conserved J-encoded phenylalanine. Sequences without an unambiguous match to a single V gene segment were excluded from the earlier analysis of about 640 of the donors. An earlier analysis of 500 to 600 of the donors classified V segments as functional when productive rearrangements were above 56.7% and as segregating when the standard deviation between donors was above 5%. A statistical classification framework was built to diagnose cytomegalovirus status from the catalog of TCR beta chain sequences. In a later analysis, TCR nucleotide sequences were compared against IMGT/GENE-DB human TR gene sequences so that V and J genes could be assigned. Using the TCRdist pipeline, a later analysis assigned CDR3 sequences along with most-parsimonious VDJ recombination scenarios. A later analysis defined each TCR beta chain by its CDR3 amino acid sequence plus V-gene family, and excluded reads lacking a unique V-gene family. A later analysis removed 550 to 650 highly shared, low-generation-probability nucleotide sequences to deal with suspected cross-contamination and a sequencing artifact. In a later analysis, a clonal expansion index was calculated for each public chain from normalized within-repertoire ranks of inferred template counts. In a later analysis, generation probabilities were computed with a VDJ recombination model fitted to out-of-frame rearrangements, and the resulting probabilities were checked against IGoR. Hypergeometric tests were used in a later analysis to score TCR-TCR, TCR-HLA and TCR-CMV co-occurrence, with a repertoire-size bias correction applied to the TCR pairs. To estimate false discovery rates, a later analysis permuted the HLA or CMV assignments 20 times. In a later analysis, co-occurring TCRs were grouped using DBSCAN, with TCRdist sequence similarity added in when clustering inside HLA-allele-positive subsets. Co-occurrence clustering excluded repertoires with fewer than 30,000 or more than 120,000 public chains, plus five with anomalous nucleotide sharing. TCRdb mirrors the immuneACCESS table, restricted to in-frame sequences. Some clones are absent from its copies; in checked studies, under half trace to an unresolved V gene, and the reason for the others is unknown. V and J calls and clone size are as listed in that table; D and trimming were resolved from the DNA. The sample contains roughly 200,000 clones, around 80% of them found a single time. The ten largest clones capture roughly 3.5% of the sample.

What the work shows at the level of the full study, not this receptor alone: Assigning TCR associations to individual alleles was difficult when HLA alleles, especially DR and DQ, strongly co-occurred. The presence/absence analyses assumed that sequencing depth was roughly uniform across donors, and that assumption may not be true. In vitro tests confirmed that a few of the cytomegalovirus-associated TCR beta chains recognize cytomegalovirus antigens. According to a later genetic analysis, donors in an Asian-associated ancestry cluster had fewer N-insertions in productive TCRs than the approximately 700-donor mean. The 87-base-pair reads could not distinguish some IMGT-functional V segments, including TRBV6-2 and TRBV6-3, so those segments were excluded. The authors suggested that the approach could potentially be generalized to other disease states and immunological phenotypes. Most TCR sequences were seen in very few donors, while some public TCRs were found in many individuals. The classifier was reported to diagnose cytomegalovirus status with high specificity and sensitivity in both the original cohort and the validation cohort. Because counts were too low, 15 to 20 rarely observed V segments, including chromosome 9 orphons, were left out of the earlier analysis of about 620 of the donors. Immune exposure information for the cohort was limited to CMV serostatus. Correlated functional status among segregating V segments might be attributable to linkage disequilibrium, but an unknown experimental factor could not be ruled out. A further reported finding was that TCR beta sequences accurately predicted the HLA-A and HLA-B alleles for most subjects in the first cohort. The sequencing pipeline was judged likely to have produced a cluster of highly shared sequence variants as a technical artifact. In a later analysis, 15,000 to 20,000 TCR beta sequences were associated with specific HLA alleles at a false discovery rate of 0.05. An earlier analysis of approximately 600 of the donors showed that most TCR beta V segments appeared in productive rearrangements either about 87% or about 30% of the time, which broadly matched IMGT annotations. Compared with equally common non-associated chains, HLA-associated TCR beta chains in a later analysis were more clonally expanded and had lower generation probabilities. The cohort was sequenced for TCR beta chains only, and without alpha or paired-chain data the features that could be detected were limited. In a later analysis, TCR association rates were found to vary across HLA loci, with the most associated TCRs seen for DRB1 alleles and the fewest for HLA-C alleles. The study gave a list of over 150 TCR beta chains associated with cytomegalovirus. A later analysis reported that several top co-occurrence clusters appeared linked to parvovirus B19, influenza, CMV and Epstein-Barr virus. HLA typing was unavailable for some donors at each locus, so association tests used only the typed subset. In a later genetic analysis, a missense DCLRE1C variant was associated with V-gene and J-gene trimming of TCR beta chains, and the association was replicated in an independent cohort. Most CMV-associated TCR beta chains appeared to be HLA-restricted in a later analysis, and the HLA associations seemed to be driven largely by CMV exposure.

The CDR3 sequence holds 14 residues, the cysteine and phenylalanine included. The CDR3 DNA has 42 bases and is translated from base 1. The germline V gene specifies SGHDT as CDR1 and YYEEEE as CDR2. V was cut back by 1 base and J by 4 bases, leaving a gap of 11 bases between them. The sequence is built from TRBV5-6 and TRBJ1-1; a tentative D call is TRBD1 (5 bases match). The sequenced sample consisted of PBMCs. The clonotype comes from a woman aged 55-70 years in good health and CMV-seropositive. CDR3 loop: CASSLLGQGTEAFF. The nucleotide sequence is given as TGTGCCAGCAGCTTGTTGGGGCAGGGCACTGAAGCTTTCTTT. Beyond the CDR3, the reference TRBV5-6 and TRBJ1-1 genes provide the residues; the full variable domain reads: DAGVTQSPTHLIKTRGQQVTLRCSPKSGHDTVSWYQQALGQGPQFIFQYYEEEERQRGNFPDRFSGHQFPNYSSELNVNALLLGDSALYLCASSLLGQGTEAFFGQGTRLTVV.